A selection of T cell receptor beta chains follows, all from one sample in a study of blood T cell repertoires in COVID-19. The assay was immunoSEQ multiplex PCR, and TCRdb's table has in-frame clones only and misses some. The sample lists 100,000 to 150,000 clones, about 83% occurring once. Sequenced material: peripheral blood. The receptors were gathered from a man aged 35 to 55 with active or convalescent COVID-19. Both conserved end residues are part of each CDR3. Fields, in order: CDR3 protein, CDR3 DNA, V gene, J gene, D gene, clone size. A D gene is named only where the DNA matches it firmly. Rows give clone size only sometimes, using once, few, many, or a class for an expanded clone.

cdr3_aa: CASRAEGASGNTIYF
cdr3_nt: TGCGCCAGCCGCGCGGAGGGGGCCTCTGGAAACACCATATATTTT
v_call: TRBV5-1
j_call: TRBJ1-3
d_call: TRBD1
clone_size: .

cdr3_aa: CASKLRYQRAGEETQYF
cdr3_nt: TGTGCCAGCAAACTACGCTATCAGCGGGCAGGAGAAGAGACCCAGTACTTC
v_call: TRBV5-6
j_call: TRBJ2-5
d_call: .
clone_size: .

cdr3_aa: CASTRTVTGELFF
cdr3_nt: TGTGCCAGCACGCGGACAGTCACCGGGGAGCTGTTTTTT
v_call: TRBV12-3/TRBV12-4
j_call: TRBJ2-2
d_call: .
clone_size: once

cdr3_aa: CASSSGGQGFYEQYF
cdr3_nt: TGTGCCAGCAGCTCAGGGGGTCAGGGGTTTTACGAGCAGTACTTC
v_call: TRBV11-2
j_call: TRBJ2-7
d_call: TRBD1
clone_size: .

cdr3_aa: CASSLAGDREPYEQYF
cdr3_nt: TGTGCCAGCAGCTTAGCGGGGGACAGAGAGCCCTACGAGCAGTACTTC
v_call: TRBV7-7
j_call: TRBJ2-7
d_call: TRBD1
clone_size: .

cdr3_aa: CASSLGVPVDTQYF
cdr3_nt: TGTGCCAGCAGTCTCGGGGTTCCCGTAGATACGCAGTATTTT
v_call: TRBV6-5
j_call: TRBJ2-3
d_call: .
clone_size: once

cdr3_aa: CASSQPGQAKETQYF
cdr3_nt: TGTGCCAGCAGCCAGCCGGGACAGGCGAAAGAGACCCAGTACTTC
v_call: TRBV4-2
j_call: TRBJ2-5
d_call: TRBD1
clone_size: .

cdr3_aa: CASSQDLRGNEQYF
cdr3_nt: TGTGCCAGCAGCCAAGATCTCAGGGGTAACGAGCAGTACTTC
v_call: TRBV3-1/TRBV3-2
j_call: TRBJ2-7
d_call: .
clone_size: .

cdr3_aa: CASRQGYEQYF
cdr3_nt: TGTGCCAGCCGACAGGGCTACGAGCAGTACTTC
v_call: TRBV12-3/TRBV12-4
j_call: TRBJ2-7
d_call: TRBD1
clone_size: .

cdr3_aa: CASSQTRLAGGLDNEQFF
cdr3_nt: TGTGCCAGCAGCCAAACCCGACTAGCGGGGGGGCTGGACAATGAGCAGTTCTTC
v_call: TRBV9
j_call: TRBJ2-1
d_call: TRBD2
clone_size: .

cdr3_aa: CASSLNRDRNSPLHF
cdr3_nt: TGTGCCAGCAGTTTAAACCGGGACAGGAATTCACCCCTCCACTTT
v_call: TRBV27
j_call: TRBJ1-6
d_call: TRBD1
clone_size: .

cdr3_aa: CASSVGQAPNTGELFF
cdr3_nt: TGTGCCAGCAGCGTAGGACAGGCCCCGAACACCGGGGAGCTGTTTTTT
v_call: TRBV9
j_call: TRBJ2-2
d_call: .
clone_size: .

cdr3_aa: CASSKGQTSARNSPLHF
cdr3_nt: TGTGCCAGCAGCAAAGGACAGACGTCCGCAAGAAATTCACCCCTCCACTTT
v_call: TRBV5-6
j_call: TRBJ1-6
d_call: .
clone_size: .

cdr3_aa: CASNLGAGGTQYF
cdr3_nt: TGTGCCAGTAACTTGGGAGCGGGAGGTACGCAGTATTTT
v_call: TRBV12-3/TRBV12-4
j_call: TRBJ2-3
d_call: TRBD2
clone_size: .

cdr3_aa: CASGHYTQYF
cdr3_nt: TGTGCTAGTGGCCATTATACGCAGTATTTT
v_call: TRBV12-5
j_call: TRBJ2-3
d_call: .
clone_size: .

cdr3_aa: CASSILGRVNTEAFF
cdr3_nt: TGTGCCAGTAGTATTCTAGGCAGGGTGAACACTGAAGCTTTCTTT
v_call: TRBV19
j_call: TRBJ1-1
d_call: .
clone_size: .

cdr3_aa: CASSQVAQLSNQPQHF
cdr3_nt: TGTGCCAGCAGCCAAGTTGCACAGCTTAGCAATCAGCCCCAGCATTTT
v_call: TRBV14
j_call: TRBJ1-5
d_call: .
clone_size: .

cdr3_aa: CASSRRTLGNTIYF
cdr3_nt: TGTGCCAGCAGCCGGAGGACTTTGGGGAACACCATATATTTT
v_call: TRBV5-6
j_call: TRBJ1-3
d_call: .
clone_size: .

cdr3_aa: CASSSQGGVSYEQYF
cdr3_nt: TGTGCCAGCAGCTCCCAGGGTGGGGTCTCCTACGAGCAGTACTTC
v_call: TRBV7-9
j_call: TRBJ2-7
d_call: .
clone_size: few

cdr3_aa: CASSSYTEAFF
cdr3_nt: TGTGCCAGCAGCTCCTACACTGAAGCTTTCTTT
v_call: TRBV11-2
j_call: TRBJ1-1
d_call: .
clone_size: few

cdr3_aa: CAWSAGTGYYGYTF
cdr3_nt: TGTGCCTGGAGTGCAGGGACAGGGTACTATGGCTACACCTTC
v_call: TRBV30
j_call: TRBJ1-2
d_call: TRBD1
clone_size: .

cdr3_aa: CASSYQGNYGYTF
cdr3_nt: TGTGCCAGCAGCTACCAGGGGAACTATGGCTACACCTTC
v_call: TRBV7-2
j_call: TRBJ1-2
d_call: .
clone_size: few

cdr3_aa: CASSYGSSGNTIYF
cdr3_nt: TGTGCCAGCAGTTACGGGAGCTCTGGAAACACCATATATTTT
v_call: TRBV11-1
j_call: TRBJ1-3
d_call: .
clone_size: .

cdr3_aa: CASSLGRGATYEQYF
cdr3_nt: TGTGCCAGCAGTTTAGGACGGGGGGCAACCTACGAGCAGTACTTC
v_call: TRBV27
j_call: TRBJ2-7
d_call: .
clone_size: few